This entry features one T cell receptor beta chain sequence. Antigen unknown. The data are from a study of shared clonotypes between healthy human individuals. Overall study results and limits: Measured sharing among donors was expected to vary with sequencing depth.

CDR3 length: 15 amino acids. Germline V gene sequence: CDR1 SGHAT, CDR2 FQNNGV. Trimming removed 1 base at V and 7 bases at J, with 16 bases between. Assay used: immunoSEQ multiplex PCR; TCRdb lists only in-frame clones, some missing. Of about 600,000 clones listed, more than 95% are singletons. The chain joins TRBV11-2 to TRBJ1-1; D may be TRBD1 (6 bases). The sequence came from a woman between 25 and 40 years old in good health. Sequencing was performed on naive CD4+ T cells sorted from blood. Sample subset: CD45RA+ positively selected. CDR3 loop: CASSLGPIQGGEAFF. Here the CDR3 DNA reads TGTGCCAGCAGCTTAGGCCCCATACAGGGCGGTGAAGCTTTCTTT.